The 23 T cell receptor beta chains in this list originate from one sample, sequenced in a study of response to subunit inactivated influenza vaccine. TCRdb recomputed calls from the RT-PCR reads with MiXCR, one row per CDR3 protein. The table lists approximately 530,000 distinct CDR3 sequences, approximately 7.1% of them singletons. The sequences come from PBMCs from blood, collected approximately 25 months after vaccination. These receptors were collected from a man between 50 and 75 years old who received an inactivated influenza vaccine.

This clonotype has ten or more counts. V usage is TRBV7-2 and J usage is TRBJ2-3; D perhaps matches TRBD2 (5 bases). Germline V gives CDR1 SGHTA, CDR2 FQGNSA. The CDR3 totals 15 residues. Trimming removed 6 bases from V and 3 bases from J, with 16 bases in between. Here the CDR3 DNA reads TGTGCCAGCAGGGAAGGAGGCGGAAGGACAGATACGCAGTATTTT. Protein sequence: CASREGGGRTDTQYF.

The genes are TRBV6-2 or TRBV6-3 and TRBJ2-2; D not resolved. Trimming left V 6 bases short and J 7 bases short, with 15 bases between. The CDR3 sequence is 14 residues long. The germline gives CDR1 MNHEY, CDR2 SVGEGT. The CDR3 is CASSRTLTNGELFF. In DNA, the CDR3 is TGTGCCAGCAGCCGAACCCTTACGAACGGGGAGCTGTTTTTT.

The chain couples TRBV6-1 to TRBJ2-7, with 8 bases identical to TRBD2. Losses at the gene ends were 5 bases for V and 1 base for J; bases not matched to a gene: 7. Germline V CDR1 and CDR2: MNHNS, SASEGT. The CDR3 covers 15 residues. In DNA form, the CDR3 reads TGTGCCAGCAGTCGTCCCCTAGCGGGTTCCTACGAGCAGTACTTC. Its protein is CASSRPLAGSYEQYF.

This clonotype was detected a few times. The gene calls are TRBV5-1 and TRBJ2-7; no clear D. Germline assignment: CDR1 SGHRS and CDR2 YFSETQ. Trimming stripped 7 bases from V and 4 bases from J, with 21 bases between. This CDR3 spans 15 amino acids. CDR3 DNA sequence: TGCGCCAGCCGAGCAGCTATTGGTCCAGGATACGAGCAGTACTTC. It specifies CASRAAIGPGYEQYF.

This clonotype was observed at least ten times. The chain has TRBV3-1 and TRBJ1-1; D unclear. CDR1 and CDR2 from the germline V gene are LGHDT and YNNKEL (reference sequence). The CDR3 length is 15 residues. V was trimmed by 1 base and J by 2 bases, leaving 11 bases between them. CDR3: CASSQAGLINTEAFF. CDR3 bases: TGTGCCAGCAGCCAAGCGGGATTGATAAACACTGAAGCTTTCTTT.

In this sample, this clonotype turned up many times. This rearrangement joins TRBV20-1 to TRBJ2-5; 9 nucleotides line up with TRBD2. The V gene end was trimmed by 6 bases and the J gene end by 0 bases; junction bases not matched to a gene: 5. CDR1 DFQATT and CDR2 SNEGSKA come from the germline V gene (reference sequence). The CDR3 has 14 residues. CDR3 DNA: TGCAGTGCGCAGACTAGCGGATACCAAGAGACCCAGTACTTC. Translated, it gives CSAQTSGYQETQYF.

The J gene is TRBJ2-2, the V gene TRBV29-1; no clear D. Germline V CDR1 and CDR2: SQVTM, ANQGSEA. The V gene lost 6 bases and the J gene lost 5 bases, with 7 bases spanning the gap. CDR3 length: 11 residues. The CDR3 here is CSVRVTGELFF. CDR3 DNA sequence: TGCAGCGTCCGTGTAACCGGGGAGCTGTTTTTT.

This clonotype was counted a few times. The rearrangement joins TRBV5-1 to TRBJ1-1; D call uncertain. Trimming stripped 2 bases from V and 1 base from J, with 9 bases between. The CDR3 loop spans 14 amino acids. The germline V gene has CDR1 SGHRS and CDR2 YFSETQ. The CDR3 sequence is CASSFRQTNTEAFF. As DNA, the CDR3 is TGCGCCAGCAGCTTTAGACAAACGAACACTGAAGCTTTCTTT.

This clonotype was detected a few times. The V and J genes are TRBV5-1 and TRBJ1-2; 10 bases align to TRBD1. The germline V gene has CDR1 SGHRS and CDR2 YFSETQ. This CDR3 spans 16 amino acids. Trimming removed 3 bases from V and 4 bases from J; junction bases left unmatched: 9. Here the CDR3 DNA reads TGCGCCAGCAGCTCCACTAGGACAGGGGGAATCTATGGCTACACCTTC. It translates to CASSSTRTGGIYGYTF.

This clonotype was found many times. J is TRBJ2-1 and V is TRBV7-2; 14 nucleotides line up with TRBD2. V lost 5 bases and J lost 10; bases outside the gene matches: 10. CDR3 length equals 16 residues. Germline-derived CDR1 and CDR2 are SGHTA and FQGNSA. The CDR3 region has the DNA TGTGCCAGCAGCCCACCGGGACTAGCGGGAGTAGTAGAGCAGTTCTTC. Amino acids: CASSPPGLAGVVEQFF.

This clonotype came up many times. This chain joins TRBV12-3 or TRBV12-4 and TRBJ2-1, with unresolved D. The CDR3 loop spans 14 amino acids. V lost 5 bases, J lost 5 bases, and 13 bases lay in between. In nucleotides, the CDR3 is TGTGCCAGCAGTCTTAGGGCCCAACACAATGAGCAGTTCTTC. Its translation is CASSLRAQHNEQFF.

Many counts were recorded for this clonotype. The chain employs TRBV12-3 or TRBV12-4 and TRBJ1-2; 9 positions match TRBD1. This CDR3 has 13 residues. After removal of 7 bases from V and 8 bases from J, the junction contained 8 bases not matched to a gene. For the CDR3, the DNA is TGTGCCAGCACCCCGACAGGGGGTGGGGGCTACACCTTC. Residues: CASTPTGGGGYTF.

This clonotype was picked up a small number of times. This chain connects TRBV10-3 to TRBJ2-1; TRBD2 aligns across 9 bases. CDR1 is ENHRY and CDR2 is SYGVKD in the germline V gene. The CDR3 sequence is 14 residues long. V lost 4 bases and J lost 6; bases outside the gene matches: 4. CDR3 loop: CAISVSGSSNEQFF. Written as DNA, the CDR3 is TGTGCCATCAGTGTTAGCGGGAGTTCCAATGAGCAGTTCTTC.

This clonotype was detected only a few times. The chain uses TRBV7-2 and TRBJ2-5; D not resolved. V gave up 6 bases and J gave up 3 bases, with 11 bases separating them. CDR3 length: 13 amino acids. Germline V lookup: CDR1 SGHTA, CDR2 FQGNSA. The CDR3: CASSYNPKETQYF. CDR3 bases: TGTGCCAGCAGTTATAACCCTAAAGAGACCCAGTACTTC. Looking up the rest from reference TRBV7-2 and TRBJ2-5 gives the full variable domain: GAGVSQSPSNKVTEKGKDVELRCDPISGHTALYWYRQSLGQGLEFLIYFQGNSAPDKSGLPSDRFSAERTGGSVSTLTIQRTQQEDSAVYLCASSYNPKETQYFGPGTRLLVL.

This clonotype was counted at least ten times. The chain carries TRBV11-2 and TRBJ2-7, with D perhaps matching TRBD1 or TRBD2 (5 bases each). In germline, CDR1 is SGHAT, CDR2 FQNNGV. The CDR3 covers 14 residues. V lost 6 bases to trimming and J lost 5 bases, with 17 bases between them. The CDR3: CASRDPGRDHEQYF. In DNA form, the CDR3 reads TGTGCCAGCAGGGATCCCGGACGGGACCACGAGCAGTACTTC.

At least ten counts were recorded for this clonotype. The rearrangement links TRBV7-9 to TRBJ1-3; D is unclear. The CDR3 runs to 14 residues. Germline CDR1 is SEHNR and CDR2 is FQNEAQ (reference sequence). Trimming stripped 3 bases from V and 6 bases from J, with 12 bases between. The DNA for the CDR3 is TGTGCCAGCAGCTTGTTGCAACCCGAAAACACCATATATTTT. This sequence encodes CASSLLQPENTIYF. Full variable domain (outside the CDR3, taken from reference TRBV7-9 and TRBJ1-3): DTGVSQNPRHKITKRGQNVTFRCDPISEHNRLYWYRQTLGQGPEFLTYFQNEAQLEKSRLLSDRFSAERPKGSFSTLEIQRTEQGDSAMYLCASSLLQPENTIYFGEGSWLTVV.

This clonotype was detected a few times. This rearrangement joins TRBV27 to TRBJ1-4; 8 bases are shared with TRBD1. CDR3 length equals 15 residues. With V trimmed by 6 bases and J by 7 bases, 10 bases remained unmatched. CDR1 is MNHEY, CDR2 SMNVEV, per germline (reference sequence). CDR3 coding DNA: TGTGCCAGCAGCCAACAGGGGGTGGTAGGTGAAAAACTGTTTTTT. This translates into CASSQQGVVGEKLFF.

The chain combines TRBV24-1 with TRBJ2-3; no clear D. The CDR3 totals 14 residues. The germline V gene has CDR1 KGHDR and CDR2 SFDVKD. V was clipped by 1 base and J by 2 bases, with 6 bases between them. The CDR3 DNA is TGTGCCACCAGTGATTTCATCTCCACAGATACGCAGTATTTT. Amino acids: CATSDFISTDTQYF.

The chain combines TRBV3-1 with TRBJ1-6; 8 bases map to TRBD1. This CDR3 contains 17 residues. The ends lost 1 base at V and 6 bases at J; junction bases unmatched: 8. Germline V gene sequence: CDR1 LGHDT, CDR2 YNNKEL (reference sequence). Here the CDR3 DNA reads TGTGCCAGCAGCCAAGGTCAACTTACAGGGGGTAATTCACCCCTCCACTTT. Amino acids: CASSQGQLTGGNSPLHF.

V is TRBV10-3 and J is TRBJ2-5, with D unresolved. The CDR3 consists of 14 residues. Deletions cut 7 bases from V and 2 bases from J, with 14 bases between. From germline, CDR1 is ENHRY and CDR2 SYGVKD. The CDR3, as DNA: TGTGCCATCACCTCCCCAGGATTACAAGAGACCCAGTACTTC. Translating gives CAITSPGLQETQYF.

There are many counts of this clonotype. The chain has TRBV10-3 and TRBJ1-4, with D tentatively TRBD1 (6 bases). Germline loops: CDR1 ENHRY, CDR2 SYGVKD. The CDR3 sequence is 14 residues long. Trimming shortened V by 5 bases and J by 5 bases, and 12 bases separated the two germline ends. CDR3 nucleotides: TGTGCCATCAGTAAACAGGGAATGAATGAAAAACTGTTTTTT. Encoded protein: CAISKQGMNEKLFF.

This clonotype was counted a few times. CDR3 protein: CATSDWSTGIAWNTGELFF. CDR3 in DNA: TGTGCCACCAGTGATTGGAGCACAGGGATCGCGTGGAACACCGGGGAGCTGTTTTTT. The rearrangement links TRBV24-1 to TRBJ2-2; maybe TRBD1 (6 bases). Per the germline V gene, CDR1 is KGHDR and CDR2 is SFDVKD. Trimming took off 2 bases at V and 1 base at J, with 19 bases between the two ends. The CDR3 runs 19 residues.

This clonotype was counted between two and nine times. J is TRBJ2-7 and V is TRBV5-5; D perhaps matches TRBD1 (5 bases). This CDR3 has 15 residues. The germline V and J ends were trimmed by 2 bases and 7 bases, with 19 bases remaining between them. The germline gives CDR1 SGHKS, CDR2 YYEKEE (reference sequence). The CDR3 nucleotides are TGTGCCAGCAGCTTCGCAGGATTAAGGGGTGAAGAGCAGTACTTC. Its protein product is CASSFAGLRGEEQYF.